The rows below give T cell receptor beta chains drawn from one sample of a study of resident and recirculating memory T cells in vitiligo. Produced via immunoSEQ multiplex PCR; TCRdb's table is partial and in-frame only. The table includes 40,000 to 45,000 clones, around 90% detected once. Material for sequencing was blood. These receptors all stem from a male donor with vitiligo. The CDR3 runs from the conserved cysteine through the conserved F or W. A D gene is named only where the DNA matches it firmly. Size values are once, few and many counts, or a class for expanded clones, and some rows have none.

CASSFLAGGLYEQYF	TGTGCCAGCAGCTTTCTCGCGGGGGGGCTCTACGAGCAGTACTTC	.	15	TRBD2	TRBV11-1	TRBJ2-7
CASSQLWDRGPNYGYTF	TGCGCCAGCAGCCAACTGTGGGACAGGGGACCTAACTATGGCTACACCTTC	.	17	TRBD1	TRBV4-1	TRBJ1-2
CASAPTGAVHNEQFF	TGCGCCAGCGCACCTACAGGGGCCGTCCACAATGAGCAGTTCTTC	.	15	TRBD1	TRBV5-1	TRBJ2-1
CASSLGDRNYEQYF	TGTGCCAGCAGCTTGGGTGACAGAAACTACGAGCAGTACTTC	.	14	.	TRBV5-4	TRBJ2-7
CASSYSAQGVDEKLFF	TGTGCCAGCAGTTACTCGGCGCAGGGGGTTGATGAAAAACTGTTTTTT	.	16	TRBD1	TRBV6-5	TRBJ1-4
CSVDTIRESPGTNYGYTF	TGCAGCGTTGATACTATCCGGGAATCGCCGGGCACTAACTATGGCTACACCTTC	.	18	.	TRBV29-1	TRBJ1-2
CASSFRSGLGTEAFF	TGTGCCAGCAGTTTTAGGTCAGGGTTGGGAACTGAAGCTTTCTTT	.	15	.	TRBV27	TRBJ1-1
CASGFDGGAVNEQFF	TGTGCTAGTGGTTTTGACGGGGGGGCAGTCAATGAGCAGTTCTTC	once	15	TRBD2	TRBV12-5	TRBJ2-1
CASSLVTGLSYEQYF	TGTGCCAGCAGCTTAGTCACGGGACTCTCCTACGAGCAGTACTTC	.	15	.	TRBV7-9	TRBJ2-7
CASSLGTGVTDTQYF	TGTGCTAGCAGCTTGGGGACAGGGGTCACAGATACGCAGTATTTT	.	15	TRBD1	TRBV7-7	TRBJ2-3
CASSLWRGDIRGYTF	TGTGCCAGCAGCTTATGGCGAGGGGACATTCGGGGCTACACCTTC	.	15	.	TRBV7-2	TRBJ1-2
CASSPETGAYNEQFF	TGTGCCAGCAGCCCCGAGACAGGGGCCTACAATGAGCAGTTCTTC	once	15	TRBD1	TRBV7-6	TRBJ2-1
CASSRTSGRETYNEQFF	TGTGCCAGCAGCCGGACTAGCGGGCGAGAGACCTACAATGAGCAGTTCTTC	.	17	TRBD2	TRBV9	TRBJ2-1
CACRALLAGQNTGELFF	TGTGCCTGCCGGGCCCTGTTAGCGGGACAAAACACCGGGGAGCTGTTTTTT	.	17	TRBD2	TRBV30	TRBJ2-2
CASRGLGSGNQPQHF	TGTGCCAGCAGGGGACTAGGTTCAGGCAATCAGCCCCAGCATTTT	.	15	.	TRBV6-5	TRBJ1-5
CASSVGGGANTDTQYF	TGTGCCAGCAGCGTAGGGGGCGGCGCGAACACAGATACGCAGTATTTT	.	16	.	TRBV9	TRBJ2-3
CAGTGLDTGELFF	TGTGCAGGAACAGGGTTGGACACCGGGGAGCTGTTTTTT	.	13	.	TRBV10-3	TRBJ2-2
CASSGRGLAGGEQFF	TGTGCCAGCAGTGGGAGGGGACTAGCGGGGGGGGAGCAGTTCTTC	.	15	TRBD2	TRBV25-1	TRBJ2-1
CASSKDRGGYGYTF	TGTGCCAGCAGCAAGGACAGGGGCGGCTATGGCTACACCTTC	.	14	TRBD1	TRBV14	TRBJ1-2
CASSYLSGSYNEQFF	TGTGCCAGCAGTTACCTCTCGGGGTCCTACAATGAGCAGTTCTTC	.	15	.	TRBV2	TRBJ2-1
CASSLAPGQGYEQYF	TGTGCCAGCAGCTTAGCCCCGGGACAGGGCTACGAGCAGTACTTC	.	15	TRBD1	TRBV7-6	TRBJ2-7
CASSQADRGSTEAFF	TGCGCCAGCAGCCAAGCAGACAGGGGAAGCACTGAAGCTTTCTTT	.	15	TRBD1	TRBV4-3	TRBJ1-1
CAWSGGSGRDTQYF	TGTGCCTGGAGTGGAGGGTCCGGTAGGGATACGCAGTATTTT	.	14	.	TRBV30	TRBJ2-3
CASSLLAGGNEQFF	TGTGCCAGCAGCCTCTTAGCGGGGGGAAATGAGCAGTTCTTC	.	14	TRBD2	TRBV7-2	TRBJ2-1
CASSLPGQGGFQETQYF	TGTGCCAGCAGCCTACCGGGACAGGGGGGATTCCAAGAGACCCAGTACTTC	.	17	TRBD1	TRBV5-4	TRBJ2-5
CASRAGRGETQYF	TGTGCCAGCAGGGCTGGGCGGGGGGAGACCCAGTACTTC	.	13	TRBD2	TRBV7-6	TRBJ2-5
CASSNLAEQYF	TGTGCCAGTAGTAACTTAGCGGAGCAGTACTTC	.	11	.	TRBV19	TRBJ2-7
CASSVGVGSSYEQYF	TGTGCCAGCAGCGTAGGGGTAGGGAGTTCCTACGAGCAGTACTTC	.	15	.	TRBV9	TRBJ2-7
CASSQPQLAGRFEQFF	TGTGCCAGCAGTCAGCCCCAACTAGCGGGACGTTTTGAGCAGTTCTTC	.	16	TRBD2	TRBV6-6	TRBJ2-1
CASSLGGRNYGYTF	TGTGCCAGCAGCTTGGGTGGGAGGAACTATGGCTACACCTTC	.	14	.	TRBV5-4	TRBJ1-2
CASSAAGGQGEQFF	TGTGCCAGCAGCGCAGCGGGGGGGCAGGGTGAGCAGTTCTTC	.	14	TRBD2	TRBV9	TRBJ2-1
CASSPQGGEKLFF	TGTGCCAGCAGTCCCCAGGGGGGTGAAAAACTGTTTTTT	.	13	TRBD1	TRBV27	TRBJ1-4
CASSEASTDTQYF	TGTGCCAGCAGCGAAGCCTCCACAGATACGCAGTATTTT	.	13	.	TRBV9	TRBJ2-3
CASSQDPRPPGELFF	TGCGCCAGCAGCCAAGATCCGCGCCCCCCCGGGGAGCTGTTTTTT	.	15	.	TRBV4-3	TRBJ2-2
CASTTTRGYGYTF	TGTGCCAGCACTACTACCAGGGGTTATGGCTACACCTTC	.	13	.	TRBV6-1	TRBJ1-2
CSEGGDRGIQYF	TGCAGCGAGGGGGGGGACAGGGGAATCCAGTACTTC	.	12	TRBD1	TRBV29-1	TRBJ2-5
CSVIEYGTGIRPQHF	TGCAGCGTCATCGAGTACGGGACAGGGATTCGGCCCCAGCATTTT	once	15	TRBD1	TRBV29-1	TRBJ1-5
CAISGDRGFGGYTF	TGTGCCATCAGTGGGGACAGGGGATTCGGCGGCTACACCTTC	.	14	TRBD1	TRBV10-3	TRBJ1-2